The clone carrying this TCR beta chain was observed many times. The antigen remains unidentified. This specimen comes from a study of glioma-infiltrating T cells. Germline CDR1 and CDR2: SGHRS and YFSETQ. The germline V and J ends were trimmed by 1 base and 3 bases, with 14 bases remaining between them. This CDR3 region has 16 residues. Using RNA template, CDR3s of TCR alpha and beta were amplified with iRepertoire arm-PCR. Input was roughly 100-450 ng of tissue mRNA or PBMC total RNA. TCRdb re-derived calls from the multiplex PCR reads in MiXCR, one entry per CDR3 protein. The profile shows 100,000 to 150,000 distinct CDR3 sequences, 23% of them singletons. The study's findings and limits: Tissue and blood shared very few CDR3 sequences.

J is TRBJ1-5 and V is TRBV5-1; D is perhaps TRBD1 (6 bases). Sequencing was performed on glioma tissue, nonneoplastic brain tissue, or PBMCs (not recorded which). The TCR sequence derives from a human donor with low-grade glioma or glioblastoma, undergoing nonglioma brain surgery, or in good health (not recorded which). In DNA, the CDR3 is TGCGCCAGCAGCTTGCAACCGACAGGAGACAATCAGCCCCAGCATTTT. This encodes CASSLQPTGDNQPQHF.